Following are 5 T cell receptor beta chains from one sample sequenced in a study of blood T cell repertoires in COVID-19. The assay was immunoSEQ multiplex PCR, and TCRdb's table has in-frame clones only and misses some. The table records roughly 300,000 clones, 80% to 90% of them present only once. Sequencing input: peripheral blood. Receptors originate from a woman in her fifties or sixties who had recovered from COVID-19.

V usage is TRBV7-2 and J usage is TRBJ2-3; the match to TRBD2 covers 11 bases. Per germline, CDR1 SGHTA and CDR2 FQGNSA. The ends lost 4 bases at V and 0 bases at J; junction bases unmatched: 3. This CDR3 contains 16 residues. This chain's CDR3 is CASSSIAGGSTDTQYF. The CDR3 region has the DNA TGTGCCAGCAGCTCGATAGCGGGGGGGAGCACAGATACGCAGTATTTT.

The J gene is TRBJ1-4, the V gene TRBV18; D is ambiguous. The CDR3 sequence is 14 residues long. The germline CDR1 and CDR2 sequences are KGHSH and LQKENI. V was trimmed by 6 bases and J by 8 bases, leaving 16 bases between them. The CDR3 DNA is TGTGCCAGCTCCCTCGGGTGGCCTGGAGAAAAACTGTTTTTT. It translates to CASSLGWPGEKLFF.

The V gene is TRBV28, the J gene TRBJ1-2; D perhaps matches TRBD1 (6 bases). Trimming took 10 bases from V and 0 from J, leaving 9 bases between them. CDR3 length: 12 residues. Germline-derived CDR1 and CDR2 are MDHEN and SYDVKM. CDR3 amino acids: CATGTTNYGYTF. The CDR3 region has the DNA TGTGCCACCGGGACAACTAACTATGGCTACACCTTC.

This sequence joins TRBV6-6 and TRBJ2-7; 10 nucleotides agree with TRBD1. Germline V lookup: CDR1 MNHNY, CDR2 SVGAGI (reference sequence). The CDR3 loop spans 14 amino acids. The ends lost 1 base at V and 6 bases at J; junction bases unmatched: 3. This CDR3 reads CASSYWDRGAEQYF. For the CDR3, the DNA is TGTGCCAGCAGTTACTGGGACAGGGGAGCCGAGCAGTACTTC.

The chain joins TRBV5-1 to TRBJ2-1; TRBD1 aligns across 8 bases. Germline CDR1 and CDR2: SGHRS and YFSETQ. Trimming cost V 4 bases and J 9 bases; bases outside gene matches: 15. The CDR3 covers 16 residues. The CDR3 sequence is CASSLEPGQVYLEQFF. The CDR3 DNA sequence: TGCGCCAGCAGCCTTGAACCGGGACAGGTCTATCTTGAGCAGTTCTTC.